The 5 T cell receptor beta chains given below trace back to one sample, sequenced in a study of preoperative IRX-2 immunotherapy in early breast cancer. Produced via immunoSEQ multiplex PCR; TCRdb's table is partial and in-frame only. Counted here are 35,000 to 40,000 clones, roughly four fifths occurring once; the ten biggest clones make up roughly 1.5%. Treatment of the sample: preoperative locoregional IRX-2 cytokine immunotherapy. Sequencing was performed on lymph node tissue, taken after IRX-2 immunotherapy. These receptors all stem from a human donor with breast cancer.

A remark on this clone: The junction does not match germline at one end; this may be a read error. The chain recombines TRBV7-4 with TRBJ1-2; 7 positions match TRBD1. The germline V gene encodes CDR1 SGHVT and CDR2 SQSDAQ. The CDR3 runs 13 residues. The CDR3, as DNA: TGTGCCAGCAGCTTAGGACAGGGCTATGGGTACACCTTC. Its translation: CASSLGQGYGYTF.

The chain recombines TRBV6-9 with TRBJ1-3, with 8 bases matching TRBD1. Germline CDR1 reads MNHGY; CDR2 reads SVAAGI. This CDR3 is 17 amino acids long. V was pared by 7 bases and J by 1 base, with 12 bases of the junction left unmatched. As DNA, the CDR3 is TGTGCCAGCACGCAACCGGGACAGGCGTTATCTGGAAACACCATATATTTT. Its protein is CASTQPGQALSGNTIYF.

This sequence joins TRBV23-1 and TRBJ1-3; no definite D call. TRBV23-1 counts as an open reading frame of uncertain function. The CDR3 is made up of 16 amino acids. Trimming took off 6 bases at V and 7 bases at J, with 22 bases between the two ends. CDR3 coding DNA: TGCGCCAGCAGCCAAGACGACACCTACGGGTGGAACACCATATATTTT. This sequence encodes CASSQDDTYGWNTIYF.

This clone appeared a few times. The V and J genes are TRBV30 and TRBJ2-7; the D gene is possibly TRBD1 (6 bases). Germline loops: CDR1 GTSNPN, CDR2 SVGIG (reference sequence). V lost 5 bases to trimming and J lost 6 bases, with 17 bases between them. The CDR3 consists of 13 residues. CDR3 DNA sequence: TGTGCCTGGTGGGGGCCACCGGTAGGCGAGCAGTACTTC. Amino acids: CAWWGPPVGEQYF.

This clone was picked up one time. The chain is built from TRBV18 and TRBJ1-5; D is uncertain. Trimming took 4 bases from V and 5 from J, leaving 6 bases between them. The CDR3 loop spans 12 amino acids. Germline V lookup: CDR1 KGHSH, CDR2 LQKENI. CDR3 sequence (DNA): TGTGCCAGCTCACGGGAAGATCAGCCCCAGCATTTT. It specifies CASSREDQPQHF.